These 32 T cell receptor beta chains were all obtained from the same sample, sequenced in a study of Ad26.COV2.S vaccination and SARS-CoV-2 variants. The treatment was: around 19 received Ad26.COV2.S at low or high dose, single or two shots; roughly five received placebo; per-sample allocation not given. Specimens were obtained on day 63 following the first vaccine or placebo injection. This table comes from immunoSEQ multiplex PCR, and its TCRdb copy is limited to in-frame clones, with some not included. The sample lists about 680,000 clones, roughly 90% occurring once. The input for sequencing was peripheral blood, taken in a trial of Ad26.COV2.S vaccine versus placebo. The receptors stem from a person aged 18 to 65 who received the Ad26.COV2.S COVID-19 vaccine or a placebo.

This sequence joins TRBV6-5 and TRBJ2-4, with D unclear. Trimming took off 4 bases at V and 7 bases at J, with 20 bases between the two ends. Germline V gene lookup returns CDR1 MNHEY and CDR2 SVGAGI. The CDR3 loop spans 16 amino acids. The CDR3 region is CASSSFDGRRRNIQYF. The CDR3, as DNA: TGTGCCAGCAGTTCCTTTGACGGCAGGAGAAGGAACATTCAGTACTTC.

The V call is TRBV30, the J call TRBJ2-7; unclear D gene. Per the germline V gene, CDR1 is GTSNPN and CDR2 is SVGIG (reference sequence). V lost 0 bases, J lost 4 bases, and 16 bases lay in between. There are 15 residues in the CDR3. The chain's CDR3 is CAWSVSDRVTYEQYF. In nucleotides, the CDR3 is TGTGCCTGGAGTGTCTCCGATCGGGTTACATACGAGCAGTACTTC.

This clone was picked up one time. The chain carries TRBV9 and TRBJ1-5; D remains ambiguous. Germline CDR1 reads SGDLS; CDR2 reads YYNGEE. The CDR3 is 13 amino acids. Trimming removed 0 bases at V and 5 bases at J, with 6 bases between. CDR3 amino acids: CASSVGEYQPQHF. The CDR3 DNA reads TGTGCCAGCAGCGTAGGGGAGTATCAGCCCCAGCATTTT.

The chain couples TRBV18 to TRBJ1-2; D might be TRBD1 (6 bases). Germline-derived CDR1 and CDR2 are KGHSH and LQKENI. The length of the CDR3 is 14 residues. Trimming cost V 4 bases and J 3 bases, with 12 bases left between them. CDR3 loop: CASSHRQVYYGYTF. In DNA form, the CDR3 reads TGTGCCAGCTCACACAGACAGGTTTACTATGGCTACACCTTC.

The chain is built from TRBV19 and TRBJ2-7; D gene uncertain. The length of the CDR3 is 13 residues. The V end was cut by 5 bases, the J end by 3 bases, with 11 bases between. Germline-derived CDR1 and CDR2 are LNHDA and SQIVND (reference sequence). CDR3 DNA sequence: TGTGCCAGTAGTCCGACTGCTAACTACGAGCAGTACTTC. It yields the protein CASSPTANYEQYF.

The table lists this clone with a few counts. The same CDR3 also results from other DNA sequences found in this sample. V is TRBV3-1 (or the pseudogene TRBV3-2) and J is TRBJ1-5; 7 positions match TRBD1. The CDR3 has 14 amino acids. The germline gives CDR1 LGHDT, CDR2 YNNKEL (reference sequence). Trimming cost V 1 base and J 7 bases; bases outside gene matches: 4. The CDR3 loop reads CASSQGQGGQPQHF. In DNA form, the CDR3 reads TGTGCCAGCAGCCAAGGACAGGGCGGGCAGCCCCAGCATTTT.

CDR3 DNA sequence: TGTGCCAGCAGAGCCGGGAGCAACACTGAAGCTTTCTTT. The encoded protein is CASRAGSNTEAFF. The chain joins TRBV6-5 to TRBJ1-1; D unclear. From germline, CDR1 is MNHEY and CDR2 SVGAGI. The V and J ends lost 6 bases and 2 bases respectively, with 10 bases between them. The CDR3 sequence is 13 residues long.

This rearrangement joins TRBV7-3 to TRBJ1-6, with TRBD1 identical over 7 bases. Looked up from germline, CDR1 is SGHTA and CDR2 is FQGTGA. Trimming cost V 1 base and J 10 bases; bases outside gene matches: 7. The CDR3 length is 15 residues. The CDR3 is CASSLMTGLNSPLHF. In DNA form, the CDR3 reads TGTGCCAGCAGCTTAATGACAGGGTTGAACTCACCCCTCCACTTT.

The chain employs TRBV9 and TRBJ2-7; D uncertain. The CDR3 contains 13 residues. V lost 0 bases to trimming and J lost 1 base, with 5 bases between them. Germline V lookup: CDR1 SGDLS, CDR2 YYNGEE. The CDR3 is CASSVESSYEQYF. CDR3 nucleotides: TGTGCCAGCAGCGTAGAGAGTTCCTACGAGCAGTACTTC.

The chain carries TRBV19 and TRBJ2-7; 7 nucleotides line up with TRBD2. V lost 6 bases and J lost 2; bases outside the gene matches: 1. Germline values: CDR1 LNHDA, CDR2 SQIVND (reference sequence). This CDR3 has 12 residues. The chain's CDR3 is CASRGLAYEQYF. The DNA of the CDR3 is TGTGCCAGTAGAGGACTAGCCTACGAGCAGTACTTC.

The V and J genes are TRBV23-1 and TRBJ2-1; TRBD2 matches at 7 bases. TRBV23-1 belongs to the ORF category, with a function that is uncertain. The CDR3 extends over 16 amino acids. After removal of 0 bases from V and 3 bases from J, the junction contained 5 bases not matched to a gene. CDR3 bases: TGCGCCAGCAGTCAATCGGCGGGAGCGGACTACAATGAGCAGTTCTTC. Its translation: CASSQSAGADYNEQFF.

This clone has only one observation. The chain carries TRBV7-2 and TRBJ2-3; 9 bases map to TRBD2. The CDR3 sequence is 15 residues long. Germline assignment: CDR1 SGHTA and CDR2 FQGNSA. V lost 1 base and J lost 1; bases outside the gene matches: 0. CDR3 nucleotides: TGTGCCAGCAGCTTAGGGACTAGCGGCACAGATACGCAGTATTTT. This sequence encodes CASSLGTSGTDTQYF. Looking up the rest from reference TRBV7-2 and TRBJ2-3 gives the full variable domain: GAGVSQSPSNKVTEKGKDVELRCDPISGHTALYWYRQSLGQGLEFLIYFQGNSAPDKSGLPSDRFSAERTGGSVSTLTIQRTQQEDSAVYLCASSLGTSGTDTQYFGPGTRLTVL.

This chain uses TRBV5-1 with TRBJ1-1, with a possible D match to TRBD1 (5 bases). The V and J ends lost 0 bases and 5 bases respectively, with 11 bases between them. CDR1 and CDR2 from the germline V gene are SGHRS and YFSETQ. This CDR3 region has 14 residues. The CDR3 nucleotides read TGCGCCAGCAGCTTGGTCAGCGGGGGGACTGAAGCTTTCTTT. This translates into CASSLVSGGTEAFF.

This chain uses TRBV30 with TRBJ2-5; TRBD2 matches at 8 bases. Germline V CDR1 and CDR2: GTSNPN, SVGIG (reference sequence). The CDR3 extends over 12 amino acids. Unmatched junction bases numbered 1, after V lost 2 bases and J lost 5 bases. CDR3: CAWSTGGETQYF. The CDR3 nucleotides read TGTGCCTGGAGTACGGGAGGGGAGACCCAGTACTTC. Full variable domain (missing parts from reference TRBV30 and TRBJ2-5): SQTIHQWPATLVQPVGSPLSLECTVEGTSNPNLYWYRQAAGRGLQLLFYSVGIGQISSEVPQNLSASRPQDRQFILSSKKLLLSDSGFYLCAWSTGGETQYFGPGTRLLVL.

V gene TRBV15 combines with J gene TRBJ1-5, with a possible D match to TRBD1 (6 bases). Germline V gene sequence: CDR1 LNHNV, CDR2 YYDKDF (reference sequence). The CDR3 contains 16 residues. Trimming cost V 6 bases and J 4 bases, with 19 bases left between them. CDR3 in DNA: TGTGCCACCAGTATCCTGGTAGGGGGAGGAAATCAGCCCCAGCATTTT. It is translated as CATSILVGGGNQPQHF.

The chain combines TRBV7-8 with TRBJ2-1; 7 nucleotides agree with TRBD2. CDR1 is SGHVS and CDR2 is FQNEAQ in the germline V gene. J was trimmed by 6 bases and V by 5 bases; bases with no gene match: 10. The CDR3 length is 15 residues. Here the CDR3 DNA reads TGTGCCAGCAGCGTAAGCGGGGATGCGGTCAATGAGCAGTTCTTC. Translating gives CASSVSGDAVNEQFF.

The V gene is TRBV30, the J gene TRBJ1-1, with D unresolved. V was trimmed by 3 bases and J by 2 bases, leaving 7 bases between them. This CDR3 has 12 residues. Germline values: CDR1 GTSNPN, CDR2 SVGIG (reference sequence). The CDR3 DNA follows: TGTGCCTGGAGAACACAAAACACTGAAGCTTTCTTT. Translated: CAWRTQNTEAFF.

The chain combines TRBV30 with TRBJ1-4; tentative D call: TRBD1 (5 bases). With 1 base removed from V and 5 bases from J, the gap between germline ends came to 11 bases. Germline values: CDR1 GTSNPN, CDR2 SVGIG (reference sequence). CDR3 size: 14 residues. The CDR3 sequence: CAWSAGVLNEKLFF. The CDR3 DNA is TGTGCCTGGAGTGCGGGGGTTTTAAATGAAAAACTGTTTTTT. The whole variable domain, filled in from reference TRBV30 and TRBJ1-4, reads SQTIHQWPATLVQPVGSPLSLECTVEGTSNPNLYWYRQAAGRGLQLLFYSVGIGQISSEVPQNLSASRPQDRQFILSSKKLLLSDSGFYLCAWSAGVLNEKLFFGSGTQLSVL.

Concerning this clone itself: Other DNA sequences in the sample encode the same CDR3. This sequence joins TRBV5-1 and TRBJ1-3; D unresolved. This CDR3 is 14 amino acids long. CDR1 is SGHRS and CDR2 is YFSETQ in the germline V gene. Trimming took 0 bases from V and 1 from J, leaving 5 bases between them. CDR3 bases: TGCGCCAGCAGCTTGGCCGGGTCTGGAAACACCATATATTTT. This translates into CASSLAGSGNTIYF. Together with reference TRBV5-1 and TRBJ1-3, the CDR3 gives the full variable domain: KAGVTQTPRYLIKTRGQQVTLSCSPISGHRSVSWYQQTPGQGLQFLFEYFSETQRNKGNFPGRFSGRQFSNSRSEMNVSTLELGDSALYLCASSLAGSGNTIYFGEGSWLTVV.

V usage is TRBV6-5 and J usage is TRBJ1-1; D remains unclear. The germline V gene encodes CDR1 MNHEY and CDR2 SVGAGI. V dropped 5 bases and J dropped 4 bases, with 14 bases sitting between them. This CDR3 contains 14 residues. For the CDR3, the DNA is TGTGCCAGCAGTCAGGACGGGGTCGGCACTGAAGCTTTCTTT. The encoded protein is CASSQDGVGTEAFF.

The chain couples TRBV6-1 to TRBJ2-7; D uncertain. Looked up from germline, CDR1 is MNHNS and CDR2 is SASEGT. CDR3 length: 14 amino acids. V gave up 5 bases and J gave up 2 bases, with 13 bases separating them. The chain's CDR3 is CASSFETLTYEQYF. CDR3 DNA: TGTGCCAGCAGTTTCGAGACGCTTACCTACGAGCAGTACTTC.

This chain joins TRBV5-4 and TRBJ2-7; perhaps TRBD2 as D (6 bases). The CDR3 runs 14 residues. Trimming shortened V by 4 bases and J by 4 bases, and 15 bases separated the two germline ends. Germline values: CDR1 SGHNT, CDR2 YYREEE (reference sequence). CDR3 DNA: TGTGCCAGCAGCCCCTCGGGGGATGGATACGAGCAGTACTTC. Its protein product is CASSPSGDGYEQYF.

This clone turned up a few times. The V gene is TRBV6-6, the J gene TRBJ1-5; D is unclear. The germline gives CDR1 MNHNY, CDR2 SVGAGI (reference sequence). V was trimmed by 2 bases and J by 2 bases, leaving 10 bases between them. The CDR3 totals 15 residues. CDR3 sequence (DNA): TGTGCCAGCAGTTACATAAGTTGGGGCAATCAGCCCCAGCATTTT. This codes for CASSYISWGNQPQHF.

The CDR3 here is CASSPGWGDSNQPQHF. CDR3 DNA sequence: TGTGCCAGCAGCCCGGGGTGGGGCGATAGCAATCAGCCCCAGCATTTT. The chain combines TRBV7-6 with TRBJ1-5, with D possibly TRBD1 on 5 matching bases. The germline V and J ends were trimmed by 5 bases and 0 bases, with 14 bases remaining between them. CDR1 and CDR2 (germline): SGHVS, FNYEAQ. The CDR3 length is 16 residues. The full variable domain, in which reference TRBV7-6 and TRBJ1-5 provide the parts outside the CDR3, is GAGVSQSPRYKVTKRGQDVALRCDPISGHVSLYWYRQALGQGPEFLTYFNYEAQQDKSGLPNDRFSAERPEGSISTLTIQRTEQRDSAMYRCASSPGWGDSNQPQHFGDGTRLSIL.

V gene TRBV30 combines with J gene TRBJ2-1; the D is unclear. The CDR3 contains 15 residues. Trimming removed 0 bases from V and 3 bases from J, with 12 bases in between. CDR1 is GTSNPN, CDR2 SVGIG, per germline (reference sequence). This CDR3 is CAWSVKRPDYNEQFF. In DNA form, the CDR3 reads TGTGCCTGGAGTGTAAAGAGGCCAGACTACAATGAGCAGTTCTTC.

The CDR3 sequence: CASSESLAGGVDTQYF. The CDR3 DNA reads as TGTGCCAGCAGTGAATCATTAGCGGGAGGGGTGGATACGCAGTATTTT. The rearrangement links TRBV25-1 to TRBJ2-3; 11 bases map to TRBD2. Germline loops: CDR1 MGHDK, CDR2 SYGVNS. Trimming at V came to 1 base and at J to 6 bases, leaving 6 bases not matched to a gene. This CDR3 has 16 amino acids.

The chain has TRBV19 and TRBJ2-2; D is unresolved. With 5 bases removed from V and 9 bases from J, the gap between germline ends came to 13 bases. The CDR3 sequence is 13 residues long. The germline V gene encodes CDR1 LNHDA and CDR2 SQIVND (reference sequence). For the CDR3, the DNA is TGTGCCAGTAGTCCCCGACGCCACCGGGAGCTGTTTTTT. Translated: CASSPRRHRELFF.

This clone has just one count. As DNA, the CDR3 is TGTGCCACCCTTAGCGGGGAAGTAGATACGCAGTATTTT. Its translation is CATLSGEVDTQYF. The gene calls are TRBV6-5 and TRBJ2-3; 8 nucleotides match TRBD2. Trimming took 10 bases from V and 5 from J; bases not matched to a gene: 8. Germline CDR1 and CDR2: MNHEY and SVGAGI. The CDR3 spans 13 residues.

The chain combines TRBV7-8 with TRBJ2-5; 13 bases are a match to TRBD2. With 3 bases clipped from V and 2 bases from J, the junction kept 6 bases outside the gene matches. The germline CDR1 and CDR2 sequences are SGHVS and FQNEAQ. The CDR3 covers 17 residues. CDR3 bases: TGTGCCAGCAGCTTTTTTAGACTAGCGGGGGGTCAAGAGACCCAGTACTTC. Translation gives CASSFFRLAGGQETQYF.

The chain joins TRBV7-2 to TRBJ1-1; a weak D match, TRBD1 (5 bases). The V and J ends lost 7 bases and 8 bases respectively, with 23 bases between them. The CDR3 runs 15 residues. CDR1 is SGHTA and CDR2 is FQGNSA in the germline V gene. The CDR3 spells CASTRSIQGSGEAFF. The CDR3 DNA follows: TGTGCCAGCACCCGGTCCATCCAGGGTTCTGGGGAAGCTTTCTTT.

CDR3 DNA sequence: TGTGCCTGCAGGGGTGCTGGAAACACCATATATTTT. This sequence encodes CACRGAGNTIYF. The V gene is TRBV30, the J gene TRBJ1-3; a possible D gene is TRBD1 (6 bases). The CDR3 has 12 residues. The V gene lost 6 bases and the J gene lost 2 bases, with 8 bases spanning the gap. Germline values: CDR1 GTSNPN, CDR2 SVGIG (reference sequence).

V gene TRBV11-2 combines with J gene TRBJ2-2, with D possibly TRBD2 on 7 matching bases. Germline assignment: CDR1 SGHAT and CDR2 FQNNGV. This CDR3 has 18 residues. The V gene lost 1 base and the J gene lost 2 bases, with 17 bases spanning the gap. The CDR3 region is CASSLGRGRTHNTGELFF. CDR3 bases: TGTGCCAGCAGCTTAGGGCGGGGGCGGACCCATAACACCGGGGAGCTGTTTTTT.